The sequence of this TCR beta chain was determined in a study of blood T cell repertoires in COVID-19. Across the study: Some COVID-19 samples were acute and others convalescent; all came from the United States, Italy and Spain. Sample material is recorded as cDNA or gDNA derived from T cells, B-cell-depleted T cells, or PBMCs.

TCRdb's copy holds only in-frame clones and misses some; the assay was immunoSEQ multiplex PCR. The table lists tens of thousands of clones, approximately 86% of them singletons. Trimming took 1 base from V and 5 from J, leaving 4 bases between them. From germline, CDR1 is LGHDT and CDR2 YNNKEL (reference sequence). The CDR3 sequence is 12 residues long. J is TRBJ2-3 and V is TRBV3-1 (or the pseudogene TRBV3-2), with no clear D. This clonotype was sampled from a man aged 50-59 years with active COVID-19. Sequencing was carried out using peripheral blood. CDR3 amino acids: CASSQGRDTQYF. The CDR3 nucleotides are TGTGCCAGCAGCCAAGGGAGAGATACGCAGTATTTT.